The present TCR beta chain was sequenced within a study of blood T cells in healthy people across ages. The CDR3 has 13 amino acids. Trimming cost V 4 bases and J 5 bases, with 11 bases left between them. Germline CDR1 reads LNHNV; CDR2 reads YYDKDF (reference sequence). A second PCR of about 7 to 12 cycles used a sample-barcoded 5' primer and a J-beta primer mix. TCRdb re-called the 5' RACE reads with MiXCR, one entry per CDR3 protein. The data show about 1.4 million distinct CDR3 sequences, 59% seen once. The sequence derives from a man in his late teens or twenties in good health. The chain recombines TRBV15 with TRBJ2-5, with TRBD1 as a possible D gene (6 bases). The source material was blood. Written as DNA, the CDR3 is TGTGCCACCAGCAACAGGGCAGCGGAGACCCAGTACTTC. Protein: CATSNRAAETQYF. The full variable domain, completed using reference TRBV15 and TRBJ2-5, is DAMVIQNPRYQVTQFGKPVTLSCSQTLNHNVMYWYQQKSSQAPKLLFHYYDKDFNNEADTPDNFQSRRPNTSFCFLDIRSPGLGDTAMYLCATSNRAAETQYFGPGTRLLVL.